The 2 T cell receptor beta chains below all came from one sample that was sequenced in a study of Tregs in tolerant kidney transplant recipients. Data came from immunoSEQ multiplex PCR; TCRdb stores just in-frame clones and leaves some out. The data contain under 95,000 clones, around 93% of them seen just once; the ten biggest clones take up around 0.32%. This specimen consisted of Tregs from blood, obtained before the transplant. These receptors were obtained from a human donor who received a combined kidney and bone marrow transplant.

The V and J genes are TRBV5-1 and TRBJ2-2; 10 bases line up with TRBD1. In germline, CDR1 is SGHRS, CDR2 YFSETQ. This CDR3 has 17 residues. Losses at the gene ends were 3 bases for V and 4 bases for J; bases not matched to a gene: 9. The CDR3 DNA reads as TGCGCCAGCAGCTACTACCTGGGGACAGGGGTCACCGGGGAGCTGTTTTTT. It is translated as CASSYYLGTGVTGELFF.

The rearrangement uses TRBV7-2 and TRBJ1-2; 7 bases are a match to TRBD1. The germline V gene has CDR1 SGHTA and CDR2 FQGNSA. The CDR3 is 14 residues long. J gave up 5 bases and V 0 bases, and 3 bases lay outside the gene matches. The CDR3 bases are TGTGCCAGCAGCTTAGCCGGGACAGATTATGGCTACACCTTC. This sequence encodes CASSLAGTDYGYTF.